Below, 9 T cell receptor beta chains from the same sample are listed, as sequenced in a study of OX40 agonist ivuxolimab in advanced cancers. Profiling relied on immunoSEQ multiplex PCR, and the TCRdb table lists in-frame clones only, not all of them. This sample has some 97,000 clones; 90% occur once, and the top ten carry just over 0.15%. The material sequenced was CD4+ or CD8+ T cells sorted from blood, taken in a trial of the OX40 agonist ivuxolimab. The receptors here all came from an adult with an advanced solid tumor such as melanoma, head and neck, liver or kidney cancer.

This clone was seen a single time. The chain is built from TRBV5-4 and TRBJ2-3, with D unclear. The ends were cut back, 2 bases at V and 2 bases at J, with 9 bases in the middle. CDR3 length: 14 residues. Per the germline V gene, CDR1 is SGHNT and CDR2 is YYREEE (reference sequence). The CDR3 reads CASSLESATDTQYF. CDR3 in DNA: TGTGCCAGCAGCTTAGAGAGCGCCACAGATACGCAGTATTTT.

J is TRBJ2-7 and V is TRBV9, with TRBD2 as a possible D gene (5 bases). This CDR3 is 13 amino acids long. Trimming removed 2 bases at V and 5 bases at J, with 11 bases between. The germline gives CDR1 SGDLS, CDR2 YYNGEE. The CDR3 here is CASSVGVNHEQYF. For the CDR3, the DNA is TGTGCCAGCAGCGTCGGGGTGAACCACGAGCAGTACTTC. Full variable domain (remainder filled in from reference TRBV9 and TRBJ2-7): DSGVTQTPKHLITATGQRVTLRCSPRSGDLSVYWYQQSLDQGLQFLIQYYNGEERAKGNILERFSAQQFPDLHSELNLSSLELGDSALYFCASSVGVNHEQYFGPGTRLTVT.

The chain combines TRBV11-2 with TRBJ2-5; no definite D call. Trimming left V 0 bases short and J 5 bases short, with 4 bases between. The germline V gene has CDR1 SGHAT and CDR2 FQNNGV. This CDR3 contains 12 residues. The CDR3 region is CASSLEPETQYF. CDR3 in DNA: TGTGCCAGCAGCTTAGAGCCTGAGACCCAGTACTTC.

This clone was detected only once. V is TRBV28 and J is TRBJ1-1, with D perhaps TRBD1 (5 bases). The CDR3 has 13 amino acids. The germline V gene has CDR1 MDHEN and CDR2 SYDVKM. V lost 10 bases and J lost 11, with 23 bases in between. The CDR3 here is CATHGRGYALAFF. The CDR3 DNA is TGTGCCACCCACGGACGGGGCTATGCGTTGGCTTTCTTT.

The V and J genes are TRBV2 and TRBJ1-5, with D uncertain. V was trimmed by 4 bases and J by 0 bases, leaving 7 bases between them. Germline CDR1 reads SNHLY; CDR2 reads FYNNEI. The CDR3 is 14 residues long. The DNA of the CDR3 is TGTGCCAGCAGTGCGGTAGTTAGCAATCAGCCCCAGCATTTT. This translates into CASSAVVSNQPQHF.

The chain uses TRBV29-1 and TRBJ2-5; D is undetermined. Germline CDR1 and CDR2: SQVTM and ANQGSEA. The CDR3 has 12 amino acids. V lost 4 bases and J lost 0, with 6 bases in between. CDR3 nucleotides: TGCAGCGTTGGCCCGTACCAAGAGACCCAGTACTTC. This encodes CSVGPYQETQYF.

The chain joins TRBV5-1 to TRBJ2-4, with 10 bases that match TRBD2. Germline CDR1 reads SGHRS; CDR2 reads YFSETQ. This CDR3 has 17 residues. With 0 bases clipped from V and 6 bases from J, the junction kept 9 bases outside the gene matches. The CDR3 here is CASSLAGLAGGSNIQYF. The CDR3 bases are TGCGCCAGCAGCTTGGCCGGGTTAGCGGGGGGCTCAAACATTCAGTACTTC.

V usage is TRBV28 and J usage is TRBJ2-7, with 8 bases aligning to TRBD1. The germline CDR1 and CDR2 sequences are MDHEN and SYDVKM. The CDR3 totals 16 residues. The trim removed 4 bases at V and 6 bases at J, leaving 14 bases unmatched. The CDR3 protein is CASSSLRARGLGEQYF. CDR3 sequence (DNA): TGTGCCAGCAGTTCCCTGAGGGCCAGGGGGCTGGGCGAGCAGTACTTC.

This clone has a handful of counts. The V gene is TRBV5-1, the J gene TRBJ1-4; the D is unclear. The CDR3 is 13 amino acids. Germline values: CDR1 SGHRS, CDR2 YFSETQ. V was cut by 4 bases and J by 8 bases, with 12 bases left in between. As DNA, the CDR3 is TGCGCCAGCAGCCTTCGGATGGGGGAAAAACTGTTTTTT. This encodes CASSLRMGEKLFF.